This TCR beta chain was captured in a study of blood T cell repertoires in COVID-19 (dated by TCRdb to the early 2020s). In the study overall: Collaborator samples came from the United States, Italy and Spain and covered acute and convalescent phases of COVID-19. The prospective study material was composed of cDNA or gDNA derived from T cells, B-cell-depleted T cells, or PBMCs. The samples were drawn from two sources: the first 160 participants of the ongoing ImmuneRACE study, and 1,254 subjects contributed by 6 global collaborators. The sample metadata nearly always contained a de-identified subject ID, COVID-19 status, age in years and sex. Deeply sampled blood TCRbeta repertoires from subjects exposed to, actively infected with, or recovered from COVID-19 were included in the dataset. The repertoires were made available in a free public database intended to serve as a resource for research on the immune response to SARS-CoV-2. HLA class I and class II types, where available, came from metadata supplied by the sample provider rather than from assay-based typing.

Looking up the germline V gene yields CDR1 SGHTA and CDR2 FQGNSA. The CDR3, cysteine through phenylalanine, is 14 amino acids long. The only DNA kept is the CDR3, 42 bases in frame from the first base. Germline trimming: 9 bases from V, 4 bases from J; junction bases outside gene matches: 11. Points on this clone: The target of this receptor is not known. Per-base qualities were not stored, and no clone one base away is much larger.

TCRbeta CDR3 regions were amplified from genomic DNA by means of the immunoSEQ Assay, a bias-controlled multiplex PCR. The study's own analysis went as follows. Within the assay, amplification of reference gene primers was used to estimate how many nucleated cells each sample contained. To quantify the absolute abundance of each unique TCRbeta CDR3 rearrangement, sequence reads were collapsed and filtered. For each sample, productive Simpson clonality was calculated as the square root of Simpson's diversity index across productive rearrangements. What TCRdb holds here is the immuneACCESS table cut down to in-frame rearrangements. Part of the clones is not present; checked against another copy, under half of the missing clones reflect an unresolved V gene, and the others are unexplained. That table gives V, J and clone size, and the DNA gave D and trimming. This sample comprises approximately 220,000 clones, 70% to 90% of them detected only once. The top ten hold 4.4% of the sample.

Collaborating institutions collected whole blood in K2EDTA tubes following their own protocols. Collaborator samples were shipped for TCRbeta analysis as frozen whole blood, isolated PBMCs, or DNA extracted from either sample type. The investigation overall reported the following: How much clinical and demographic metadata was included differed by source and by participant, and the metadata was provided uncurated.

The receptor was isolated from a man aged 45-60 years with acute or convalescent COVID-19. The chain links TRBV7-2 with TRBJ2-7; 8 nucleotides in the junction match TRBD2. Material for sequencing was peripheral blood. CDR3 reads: CARRERGILYEQYF. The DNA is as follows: TGTGCCAGGCGGGAGCGGGGGATTCTTTACGAGCAGTACTTC.